These 23 T cell receptor beta chains were sequenced from one sample in a study of blood T cell repertoires in COVID-19. Data came from immunoSEQ multiplex PCR; TCRdb stores just in-frame clones and leaves some out. The table shows 150,000 to 200,000 clones, with around 80% occurring only once. The source material was peripheral blood. These TCRs come from a middle-aged man who had recovered from COVID-19.

This clone has more than one count but fewer than ten. The CDR3 sequence: CASSRAGGGYEQYF. DNA of the CDR3: TGTGCCAGTAGTAGGGCGGGAGGGGGATACGAGCAGTACTTC. V is TRBV19 and J is TRBJ2-7; 9 bases match TRBD2. The CDR3 totals 14 residues. V was clipped by 4 bases and J by 4 bases; unmatched bases: 5. The germline V gene has CDR1 LNHDA and CDR2 SQIVND (reference sequence).

The chain recombines TRBV9 with TRBJ2-2, with 7 bases aligning to TRBD1. V lost 1 base and J lost 7; bases outside the gene matches: 10. CDR1 and CDR2 (germline): SGDLS, YYNGEE. The CDR3 has 16 residues. Here the CDR3 reads CASSVRRQGFSGELFF. The CDR3 nucleotides are TGTGCCAGCAGCGTAAGGAGACAGGGTTTTAGCGGGGAGCTGTTTTTT.

This chain uses TRBV7-6 with TRBJ1-6, with a tentative D call TRBD1 (5 bases). V shed 5 bases and J shed 11 bases, with 19 bases lying between them. The CDR3 length is 15 residues. Germline V gives CDR1 SGHVS, CDR2 FNYEAQ. In DNA, the CDR3 is TGTGCCAGCAGCGTAGTCGGTGCAGGGAGGGCACCCCTCCACTTT. This encodes CASSVVGAGRAPLHF.

This clone was detected only once. The V and J genes are TRBV29-1 and TRBJ1-4; D is possibly TRBD1 (5 bases). There are 10 residues in the CDR3. Germline values: CDR1 SQVTM, CDR2 ANQGSEA. The V end lost 7 bases, the J end lost 8 bases, and 8 bases lay between the germline ends. CDR3 region: CSATGEKLFF. In nucleotides, the CDR3 is TGCAGCGCCACAGGAGAAAAACTGTTTTTT.

The chain has TRBV27 and TRBJ1-6; TRBD1 agrees at 9 bases. The CDR3 spans 15 residues. CDR1 and CDR2 (germline): MNHEY, SMNVEV (reference sequence). V shed 5 bases and J 10 bases; nucleotides not matched to a gene: 9. The CDR3 sequence is CASSPRTGAYSPLHF. The CDR3, as DNA: TGTGCCAGCAGTCCACGGACAGGGGCCTACTCACCCCTCCACTTT.

This clone was recorded once. V usage is TRBV30 and J usage is TRBJ2-3; 9 bases are a match to TRBD1. CDR3 length: 14 amino acids. V lost 3 bases, J lost 3 bases, and 4 bases stayed unmatched. Germline CDR1 reads GTSNPN; CDR2 reads SVGIG (reference sequence). CDR3 residues: CAWSRDRATDTQYF. The CDR3 coding sequence is TGTGCCTGGAGCCGGGACAGGGCAACAGATACGCAGTATTTT.

The rearrangement links TRBV10-3 to TRBJ1-1; D possibly corresponds to TRBD1 (5 bases). Germline V gene lookup returns CDR1 ENHRY and CDR2 SYGVKD. V was clipped by 10 bases and J by 1 base, with 7 bases between them. This CDR3 region has 11 residues. CDR3 coding DNA: TGTGCCAGCACAGGGAACACTGAAGCTTTCTTT. Translated: CASTGNTEAFF.

This clone showed up just once. The V call is TRBV20-1, the J call TRBJ2-1; D is possibly TRBD1 (6 bases). The CDR3 has 14 residues. Germline CDR1 is DFQATT and CDR2 is SNEGSKA (reference sequence). V lost 3 bases to trimming and J lost 8 bases, with 17 bases between them. As DNA, the CDR3 is TGCAGTGCTAGTCTCCAGGGGATAGTTGATGAGCAGTTCTTC. This codes for CSASLQGIVDEQFF.

The CDR3 sequence is CAWSAQGNQPQHF. The CDR3, as DNA: TGTGCCTGGAGTGCCCAGGGAAATCAGCCCCAGCATTTT. This sequence joins TRBV30 and TRBJ1-5, with a possible D match to TRBD1 (5 bases). The CDR3 consists of 13 residues. Germline V CDR1 and CDR2: GTSNPN, SVGIG (reference sequence). Trimming cost V 1 base and J 4 bases, with 8 bases left between them.

The gene calls are TRBV27 and TRBJ2-7, with D tentatively TRBD2 (7 bases). Looked up from germline, CDR1 is MNHEY and CDR2 is SMNVEV (reference sequence). Trimming shortened V by 8 bases and J by 4 bases, and 27 bases separated the two germline ends. This CDR3 contains 17 residues. The CDR3 reads CASPTSRRGGIAYEQYF. The CDR3 DNA reads TGTGCCAGCCCCACGAGTAGGAGGGGGGGGATTGCTTACGAGCAGTACTTC.

This clone showed up just a few times. The rearrangement links TRBV10-3 to TRBJ2-7; D may be TRBD1 (6 bases). V lost 8 bases and J 1 base, leaving 15 bases between the germline ends. Germline V gene sequence: CDR1 ENHRY, CDR2 SYGVKD. There are 14 residues in the CDR3. CDR3 loop: CAISAQGRSYEQYF. The CDR3 DNA follows: TGTGCCATCTCGGCACAGGGTAGGTCCTACGAGCAGTACTTC.

The chain uses TRBV5-5 and TRBJ2-7; 7 bases fit TRBD1. This CDR3 is 15 amino acids long. V was clipped by 4 bases and J by 1 base; unmatched bases: 8. Germline CDR1 is SGHKS and CDR2 is YYEKEE (reference sequence). The DNA of the CDR3 is TGTGCCAGCAGCCTAGGGGACAGCAGATCCTACGAGCAGTACTTC. Its translation: CASSLGDSRSYEQYF.

The chain has TRBV5-4 and TRBJ1-4, with D possibly being TRBD1 (5 bases). The germline V gene encodes CDR1 SGHNT and CDR2 YYREEE (reference sequence). This CDR3 is 15 amino acids long. Trimming took off 0 bases at V and 4 bases at J, with 10 bases between the two ends. CDR3 residues: CASSLGTSGNEKLFF. In DNA form, the CDR3 reads TGTGCCAGCAGCTTGGGGACAAGTGGTAATGAAAAACTGTTTTTT. The whole variable domain, filled in from reference TRBV5-4 and TRBJ1-4, reads ETGVTQSPTHLIKTRGQQVTLRCSSQSGHNTVSWYQQALGQGPQFIFQYYREEENGRGNFPPRFSGLQFPNYSSELNVNALELDDSALYLCASSLGTSGNEKLFFGSGTQLSVL.

This clone was counted a few times. The chain has TRBV30 and TRBJ1-2, with 8 bases that match TRBD1. The V gene's germline CDR1 is GTSNPN and CDR2 SVGIG (reference sequence). Trimming took 2 bases from V and 4 from J; bases not matched to a gene: 9. The CDR3 is 15 residues long. CDR3 residues: CAWSQPGGGGYGYTF. The DNA for the CDR3 is TGTGCCTGGAGTCAGCCAGGGGGCGGAGGCTATGGCTACACCTTC. The entire variable domain, with the rest obtained from reference TRBV30 and TRBJ1-2, is as follows: SQTIHQWPATLVQPVGSPLSLECTVEGTSNPNLYWYRQAAGRGLQLLFYSVGIGQISSEVPQNLSASRPQDRQFILSSKKLLLSDSGFYLCAWSQPGGGGYGYTFGSGTRLTVV.

The CDR3 bases are TGTGCCAGCAGCTTGGCCCCTACAGGGTCCTACGAGCAGTACTTC. Translated: CASSLAPTGSYEQYF. The rearrangement joins TRBV5-8 to TRBJ2-7; possible D gene TRBD1, 6 bases. This CDR3 has 15 residues. Trimming stripped 0 bases from V and 1 base from J, with 11 bases between. Germline CDR1 SGHTS, CDR2 YDEGEE.

J is TRBJ2-3 and V is TRBV11-3; 12 positions match TRBD2. J lost 3 bases, V lost 1 base, and 2 bases had no gene match. CDR3 length: 16 amino acids. Germline V lookup: CDR1 SGHNT, CDR2 YENEEA. Here the CDR3 DNA reads TGTGCCAGCAGCTTAGGACTAGCGGGAGAGACAGATACGCAGTATTTT. Protein: CASSLGLAGETDTQYF.

This clone was seen a single time. This rearrangement joins TRBV7-9 to TRBJ1-2; TRBD1 agrees at 9 bases. Germline V gives CDR1 SEHNR, CDR2 FQNEAQ (reference sequence). After removal of 4 bases from V and 4 bases from J, the junction contained 7 bases not matched to a gene. The CDR3 is 15 residues long. CDR3 amino acids: CASSSTGGGGYGYTF. The CDR3 DNA reads TGTGCCAGCAGCTCCACAGGGGGCGGTGGCTATGGCTACACCTTC.

This chain uses TRBV10-1 with TRBJ2-7, with 7 bases that match TRBD1. J was trimmed by 1 base and V by 7 bases; bases with no gene match: 19. Germline CDR1 and CDR2: WNHNN and SYGVQD (reference sequence). The CDR3 is made up of 18 amino acids. The CDR3 nucleotides read TGCGCCAGCACGAATCTTCCGATCGGGGACAGACAATCCTACGAGCAGTACTTC. Amino acids: CASTNLPIGDRQSYEQYF.

This rearrangement joins TRBV5-4 to TRBJ2-3; 12 positions agree with TRBD2. The CDR3 covers 16 residues. CDR1 is SGHNT and CDR2 is YYREEE in the germline V gene (reference sequence). The V segment lost 3 bases and the J segment 11 bases; nucleotides outside the gene matches: 13. CDR3 DNA sequence: TGTGCCAGCAGCTGGGGTCTAGCGGGAGGGATTCGGAGGCAGTATTTT. This gives the protein CASSWGLAGGIRRQYF.

The chain employs TRBV2 and TRBJ2-7; 10 nucleotides align to TRBD2. J was trimmed by 0 bases and V by 7 bases; bases with no gene match: 9. CDR3 length: 16 residues. Germline assignment: CDR1 SNHLY and CDR2 FYNNEI. The CDR3 spells CASKQSLAGSSYEQYF. The CDR3 nucleotides read TGTGCCAGCAAACAATCACTAGCGGGGAGCTCCTACGAGCAGTACTTC.

This clone turned up a few times. The chain couples TRBV19 to TRBJ1-2; 9 bases fit TRBD1. J gave up 2 bases and V 3 bases, and 7 bases lay outside the gene matches. CDR1 and CDR2 (germline): LNHDA, SQIVND (reference sequence). CDR3 size: 16 residues. CDR3 sequence: CASSIAHGTGNYGYTF. CDR3 DNA: TGTGCCAGTAGTATCGCCCACGGGACAGGGAACTATGGCTACACCTTC.

This clone was counted a single time. The CDR3 nucleotides read TGTGCCAGCAGCCACCAGGGGCCCTACGAGCAGTACTTC. It specifies CASSHQGPYEQYF. The genes are TRBV3-1 (or the pseudogene TRBV3-2) and TRBJ2-7; a weak D match, TRBD1 (6 bases). V gave up 3 bases and J gave up 2 bases, with 8 bases separating them. The CDR3 totals 13 residues. Germline loops: CDR1 LGHDT, CDR2 YNNKEL (reference sequence).

V and J are TRBV2 and TRBJ1-5; 8 nucleotides align to TRBD1. The CDR3 extends over 15 amino acids. Germline lookup yields CDR1 SNHLY and CDR2 FYNNEI. The junction had 9 bases not matched to a gene; V was cut back by 5 bases and J by 6 bases. The DNA of the CDR3 is TGTGCCAGCAGTCCTCGGGCAGGGGGCAGTCAGCCCCAGCATTTT. Translation: CASSPRAGGSQPQHF.